Sequencing of this T cell receptor (beta chain) was carried out in a study of T-cell reconstitution after alpha-beta-depleted transplantation in children. Findings of the study overall: In patients about two months after transplant, alpha-beta T cells reportedly arose from several hundred expanded graft clones. One year post-transplant, T-cell counts and diversity were largely derived from T cells produced anew. Surviving recipient T cells and thymic progenitors produced the high day-60 TCRbeta diversity seen in some patients.

The CDR3 contains 14 residues. Germline lookup yields CDR1 MNHEY and CDR2 SMNVEV (reference sequence). Trimming pared 3 bases from V and 3 bases from J, leaving 9 bases between. This clonotype came up many times. As yet, its antigen is unknown. As it was prepared, the TCRbeta library received unique molecular identifiers. MiXCR was run by TCRdb on the PCR reads, yielding one entry per CDR3 protein. Among 330,000 or so distinct CDR3 sequences listed, roughly 7.8% were seen once. The chain joins TRBV27 to TRBJ1-5; D gene ambiguous. The sample here was peripheral blood, taken 360 days after TCRalphabeta/CD19-depleted stem cell transplant. This TCR was recovered from a female patient aged 2-9 years who had a stem cell transplant for Fanconi anemia, so the T cells may come from the graft donor. The chain's CDR3 is CASSLSRNNQPQHF. CDR3 DNA: TGTGCCAGCAGTTTGTCCAGGAACAATCAGCCCCAGCATTTT.